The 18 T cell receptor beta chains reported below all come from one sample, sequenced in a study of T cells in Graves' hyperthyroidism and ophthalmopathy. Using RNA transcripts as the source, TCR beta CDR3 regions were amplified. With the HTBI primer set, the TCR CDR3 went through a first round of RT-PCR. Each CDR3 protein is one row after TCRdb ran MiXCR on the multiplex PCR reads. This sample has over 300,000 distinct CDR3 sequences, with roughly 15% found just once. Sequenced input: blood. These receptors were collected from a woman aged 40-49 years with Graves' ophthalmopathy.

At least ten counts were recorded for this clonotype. The CDR3 DNA follows: TGTGCCAGCAGTTTGGTCCTAGCGGGGGGGCGAGAGACCCAGTACTTC. Its translation is CASSLVLAGGRETQYF. The chain is built from TRBV12-3 or TRBV12-4 and TRBJ2-5, with TRBD2 matching 12 bases. V shed 3 bases and J 4 bases; nucleotides not matched to a gene: 6. The CDR3 totals 16 residues.

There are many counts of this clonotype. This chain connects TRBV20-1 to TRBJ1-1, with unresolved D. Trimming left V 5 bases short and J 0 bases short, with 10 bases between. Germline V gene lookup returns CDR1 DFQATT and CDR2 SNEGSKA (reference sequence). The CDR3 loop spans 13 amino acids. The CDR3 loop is CSAPGSMNTEAFF. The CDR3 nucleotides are TGCAGTGCTCCCGGGTCTATGAACACTGAAGCTTTCTTT.

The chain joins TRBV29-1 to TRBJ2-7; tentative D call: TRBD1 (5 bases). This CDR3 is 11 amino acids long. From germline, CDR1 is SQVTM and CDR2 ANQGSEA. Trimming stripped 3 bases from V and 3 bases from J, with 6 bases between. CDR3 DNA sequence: TGCAGCGTTGACAGGGTCTACGAGCAGTACTTC. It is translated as CSVDRVYEQYF.

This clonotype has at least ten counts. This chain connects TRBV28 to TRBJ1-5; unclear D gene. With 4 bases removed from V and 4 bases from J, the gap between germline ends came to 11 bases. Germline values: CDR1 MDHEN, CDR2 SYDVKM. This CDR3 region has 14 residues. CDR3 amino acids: CASSWTVLNQPQHF. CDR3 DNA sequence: TGTGCCAGCAGTTGGACGGTTCTAAATCAGCCCCAGCATTTT.

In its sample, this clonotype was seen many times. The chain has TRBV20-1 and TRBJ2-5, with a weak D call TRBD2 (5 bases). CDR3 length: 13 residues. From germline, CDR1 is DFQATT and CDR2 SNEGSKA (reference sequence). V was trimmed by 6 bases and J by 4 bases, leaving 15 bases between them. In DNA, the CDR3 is TGCAGTGCGGAACCCCCTAGCAGAGAGACCCAGTACTTC. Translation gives CSAEPPSRETQYF.

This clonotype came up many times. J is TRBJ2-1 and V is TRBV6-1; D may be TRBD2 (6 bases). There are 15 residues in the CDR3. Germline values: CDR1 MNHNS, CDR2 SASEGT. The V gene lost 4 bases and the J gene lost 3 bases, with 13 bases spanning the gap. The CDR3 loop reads CASSVVRGLYNEQFF. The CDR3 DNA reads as TGTGCCAGCAGTGTCGTGAGGGGACTCTACAATGAGCAGTTCTTC.

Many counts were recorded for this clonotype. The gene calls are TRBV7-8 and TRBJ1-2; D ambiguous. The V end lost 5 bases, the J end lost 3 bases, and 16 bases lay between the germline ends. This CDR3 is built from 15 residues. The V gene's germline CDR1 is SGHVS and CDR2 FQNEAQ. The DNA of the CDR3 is TGTGCCAGCAGCGAGGCGGTGTCTTTAGACTATGGCTACACCTTC. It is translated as CASSEAVSLDYGYTF.

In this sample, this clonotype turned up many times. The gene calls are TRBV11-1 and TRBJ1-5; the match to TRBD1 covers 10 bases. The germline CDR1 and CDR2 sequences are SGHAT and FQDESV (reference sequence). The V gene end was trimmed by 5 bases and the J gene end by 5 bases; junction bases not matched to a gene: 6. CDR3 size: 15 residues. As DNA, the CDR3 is TGTGCCAGCAGCCTTGACAGGGGGCGAGATCAGCCCCAGCATTTT. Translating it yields CASSLDRGRDQPQHF.

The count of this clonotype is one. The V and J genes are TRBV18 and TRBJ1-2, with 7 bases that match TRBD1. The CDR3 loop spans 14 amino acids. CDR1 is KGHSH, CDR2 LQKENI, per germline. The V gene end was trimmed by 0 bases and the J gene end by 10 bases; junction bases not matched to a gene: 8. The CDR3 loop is CASSPPSQGENYTF. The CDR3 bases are TGTGCCAGCTCACCACCTTCCCAGGGGGAGAACTACACCTTC. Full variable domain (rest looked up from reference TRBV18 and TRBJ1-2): NAGVMQNPRHLVRRRGQEARLRCSPMKGHSHVYWYRQLPEEGLKFMVYLQKENIIDESGMPKERFSAEFPKEGPSILRIQQVVRGDSAAYFCASSPPSQGENYTFGSGTRLTVV.

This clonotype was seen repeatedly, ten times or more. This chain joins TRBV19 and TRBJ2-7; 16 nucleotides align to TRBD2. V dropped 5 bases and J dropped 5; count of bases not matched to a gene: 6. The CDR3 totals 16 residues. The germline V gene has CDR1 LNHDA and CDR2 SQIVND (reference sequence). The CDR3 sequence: CASSPGTSGRGNEQYF. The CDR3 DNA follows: TGTGCCAGTAGTCCCGGGACTAGCGGGAGGGGCAACGAGCAGTACTTC.

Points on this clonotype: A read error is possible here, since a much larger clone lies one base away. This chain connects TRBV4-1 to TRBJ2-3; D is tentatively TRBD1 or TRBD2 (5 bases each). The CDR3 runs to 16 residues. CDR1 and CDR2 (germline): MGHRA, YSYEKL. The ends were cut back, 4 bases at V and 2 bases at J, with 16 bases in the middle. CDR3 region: CASSRERPGTTDTQYF. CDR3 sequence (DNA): TGCGCCAGCAGCCGTGAGCGGCCGGGGACCACAGATACGCAGTATTTT.

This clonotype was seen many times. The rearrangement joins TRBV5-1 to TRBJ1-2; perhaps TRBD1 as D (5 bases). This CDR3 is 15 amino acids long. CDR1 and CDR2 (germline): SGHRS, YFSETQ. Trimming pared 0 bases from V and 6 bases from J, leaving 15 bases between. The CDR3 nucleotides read TGCGCCAGCAGCTTGGGAGACGGGCAGGGCGATGGCTACACCTTC. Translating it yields CASSLGDGQGDGYTF.

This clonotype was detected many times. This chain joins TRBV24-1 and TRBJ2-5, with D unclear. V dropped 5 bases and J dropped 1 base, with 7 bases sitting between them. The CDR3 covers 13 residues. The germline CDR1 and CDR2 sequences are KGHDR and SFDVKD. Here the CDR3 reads CATSVVGQETQYF. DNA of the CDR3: TGTGCCACCAGTGTGGTAGGCCAAGAGACCCAGTACTTC.

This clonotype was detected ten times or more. CDR3 region: CSAPLRGLLEAQYF. For the CDR3, the DNA is TGCAGTGCTCCTCTACGCGGCCTTCTCGAGGCCCAGTACTTC. The rearrangement uses TRBV20-1 and TRBJ2-5; D gene unclear. Trimming removed 5 bases at V and 9 bases at J, with 22 bases between. Looked up from germline, CDR1 is DFQATT and CDR2 is SNEGSKA (reference sequence). The CDR3 is 14 residues long.

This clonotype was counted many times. The CDR3 DNA sequence: TGTGCCAGCAGTGTGGGGACGGAGAAAGCTTTCTTT. Translated, it gives CASSVGTEKAFF. This chain uses TRBV6-1 with TRBJ1-1; weak D call: TRBD1 (5 bases). The CDR3 runs 12 residues. With 4 bases removed from V and 9 bases from J, the gap between germline ends came to 12 bases. The germline gives CDR1 MNHNS, CDR2 SASEGT.

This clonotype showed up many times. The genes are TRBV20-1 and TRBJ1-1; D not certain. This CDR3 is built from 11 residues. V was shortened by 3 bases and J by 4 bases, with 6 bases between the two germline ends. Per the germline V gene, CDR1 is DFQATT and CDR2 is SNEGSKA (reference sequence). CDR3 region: CSASWSTEAFF. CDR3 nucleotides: TGCAGTGCTAGTTGGTCCACTGAAGCTTTCTTT.

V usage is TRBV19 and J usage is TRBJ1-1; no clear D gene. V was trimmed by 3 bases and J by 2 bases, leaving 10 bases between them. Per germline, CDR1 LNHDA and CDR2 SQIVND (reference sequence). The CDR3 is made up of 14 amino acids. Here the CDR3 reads CASSIGPRNTEAFF. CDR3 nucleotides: TGTGCCAGTAGTATTGGCCCACGAAACACTGAAGCTTTCTTT. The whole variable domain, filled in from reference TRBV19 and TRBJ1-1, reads DGGITQSPKYLFRKEGQNVTLSCEQNLNHDAMYWYRQDPGQGLRLIYYSQIVNDFQKGDIAEGYSVSREKKESFPLTVTSAQKNPTAFYLCASSIGPRNTEAFFGQGTRLTVV.

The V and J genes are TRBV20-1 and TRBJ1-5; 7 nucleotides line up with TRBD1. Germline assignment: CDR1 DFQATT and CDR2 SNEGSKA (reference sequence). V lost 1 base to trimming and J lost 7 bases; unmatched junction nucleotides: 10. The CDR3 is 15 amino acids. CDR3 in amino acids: CSARVSGGRNQPQHF. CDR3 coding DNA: TGCAGTGCTAGAGTGTCAGGGGGAAGAAACCAGCCCCAGCATTTT.